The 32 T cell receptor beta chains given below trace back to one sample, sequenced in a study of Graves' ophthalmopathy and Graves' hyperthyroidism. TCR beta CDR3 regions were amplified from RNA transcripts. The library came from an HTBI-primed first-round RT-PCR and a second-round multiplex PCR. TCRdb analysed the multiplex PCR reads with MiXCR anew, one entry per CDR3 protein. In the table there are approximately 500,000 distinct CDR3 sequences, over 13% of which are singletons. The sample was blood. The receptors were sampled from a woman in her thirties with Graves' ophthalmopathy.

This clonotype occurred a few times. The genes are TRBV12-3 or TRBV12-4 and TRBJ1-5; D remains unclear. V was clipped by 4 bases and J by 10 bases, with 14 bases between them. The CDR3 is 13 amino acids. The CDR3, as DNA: TGTGCCAGCAGTTCCCGGGAAGGAGGTCCCCAGCATTTT. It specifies CASSSREGGPQHF.

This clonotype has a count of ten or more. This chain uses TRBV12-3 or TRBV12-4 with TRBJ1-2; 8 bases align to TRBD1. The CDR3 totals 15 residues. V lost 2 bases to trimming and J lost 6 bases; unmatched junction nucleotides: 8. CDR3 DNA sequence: TGTGCCAGCAGTTTACTCAGGGGGCCCAGGGATGGCTACACCTTC. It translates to CASSLLRGPRDGYTF.

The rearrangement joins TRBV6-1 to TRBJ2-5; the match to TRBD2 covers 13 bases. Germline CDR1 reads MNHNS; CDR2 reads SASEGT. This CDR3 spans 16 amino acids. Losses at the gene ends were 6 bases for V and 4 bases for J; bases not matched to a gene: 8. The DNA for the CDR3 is TGTGCCAGCAGCTCAAGGACTAGCGGGAGTGCAGAGACCCAGTACTTC. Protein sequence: CASSSRTSGSAETQYF.

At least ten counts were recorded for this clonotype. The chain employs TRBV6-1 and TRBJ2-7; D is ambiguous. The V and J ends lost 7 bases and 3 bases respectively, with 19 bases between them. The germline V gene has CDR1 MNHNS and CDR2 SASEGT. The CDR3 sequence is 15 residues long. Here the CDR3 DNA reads TGTGCCAGCACCGATGCTACCGGCGGAATCTACGAGCAGTACTTC. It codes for CASTDATGGIYEQYF.

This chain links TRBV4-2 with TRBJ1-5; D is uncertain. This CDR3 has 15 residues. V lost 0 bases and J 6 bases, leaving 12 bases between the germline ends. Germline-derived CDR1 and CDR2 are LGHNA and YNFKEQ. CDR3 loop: CASSQDIVSRQPQHF. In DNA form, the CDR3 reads TGTGCCAGCAGCCAAGATATCGTGAGTCGTCAGCCCCAGCATTTT.

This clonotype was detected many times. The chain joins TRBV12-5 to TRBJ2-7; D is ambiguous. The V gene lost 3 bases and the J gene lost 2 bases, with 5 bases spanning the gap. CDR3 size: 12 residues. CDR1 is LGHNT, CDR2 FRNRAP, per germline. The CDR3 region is CASGFSPYEQYF. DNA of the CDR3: TGTGCTAGTGGTTTTTCCCCCTACGAGCAGTACTTC.

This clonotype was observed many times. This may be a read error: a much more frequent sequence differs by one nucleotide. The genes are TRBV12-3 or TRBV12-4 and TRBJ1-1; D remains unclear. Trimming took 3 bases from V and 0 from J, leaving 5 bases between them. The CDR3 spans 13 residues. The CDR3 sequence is CASSFHVNTEAFF. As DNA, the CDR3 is TGTGCCAGCAGTTTCCATGTGAACACTGAAGCTTTCTTT.

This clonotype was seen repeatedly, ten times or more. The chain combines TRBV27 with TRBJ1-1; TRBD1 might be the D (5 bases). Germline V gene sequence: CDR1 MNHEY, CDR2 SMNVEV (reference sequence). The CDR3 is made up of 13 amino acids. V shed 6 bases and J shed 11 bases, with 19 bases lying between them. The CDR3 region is CASSHPRGGSAFF. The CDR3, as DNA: TGTGCCAGCAGCCACCCGCGCGGGGGGAGCGCTTTCTTT.

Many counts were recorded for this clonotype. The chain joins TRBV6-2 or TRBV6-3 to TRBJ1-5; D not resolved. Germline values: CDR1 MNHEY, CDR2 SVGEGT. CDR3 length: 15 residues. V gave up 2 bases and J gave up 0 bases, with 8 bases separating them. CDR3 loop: CASSYGAYSNQPQHF. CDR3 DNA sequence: TGTGCCAGCAGTTACGGCGCGTATAGCAATCAGCCCCAGCATTTT.

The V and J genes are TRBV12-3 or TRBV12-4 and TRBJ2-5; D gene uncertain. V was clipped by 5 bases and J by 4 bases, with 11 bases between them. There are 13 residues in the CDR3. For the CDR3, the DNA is TGTGCCAGCAGTAAATCTGGGTTAGAGACCCAGTACTTC. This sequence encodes CASSKSGLETQYF.

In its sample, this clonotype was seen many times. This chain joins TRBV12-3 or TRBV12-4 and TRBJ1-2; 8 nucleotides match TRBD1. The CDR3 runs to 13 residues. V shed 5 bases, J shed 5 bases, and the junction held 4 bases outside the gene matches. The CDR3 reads CASSPDREYGYTF. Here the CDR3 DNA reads TGTGCCAGCAGTCCGGACAGGGAGTATGGCTACACCTTC.

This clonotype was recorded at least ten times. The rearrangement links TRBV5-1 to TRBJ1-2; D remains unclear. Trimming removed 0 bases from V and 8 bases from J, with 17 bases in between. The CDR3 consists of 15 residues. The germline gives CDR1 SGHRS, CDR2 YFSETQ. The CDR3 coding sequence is TGCGCCAGCAGCTTGGAGGGCATCAGACCTCAGGGCTACACCTTC. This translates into CASSLEGIRPQGYTF.

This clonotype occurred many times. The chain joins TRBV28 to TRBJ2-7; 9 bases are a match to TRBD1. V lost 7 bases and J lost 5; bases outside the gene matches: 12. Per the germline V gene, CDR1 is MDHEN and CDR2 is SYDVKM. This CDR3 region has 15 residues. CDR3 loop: CASKGGQGWGDEQYF. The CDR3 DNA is TGTGCCAGCAAAGGGGGACAGGGATGGGGCGACGAGCAGTACTTC.

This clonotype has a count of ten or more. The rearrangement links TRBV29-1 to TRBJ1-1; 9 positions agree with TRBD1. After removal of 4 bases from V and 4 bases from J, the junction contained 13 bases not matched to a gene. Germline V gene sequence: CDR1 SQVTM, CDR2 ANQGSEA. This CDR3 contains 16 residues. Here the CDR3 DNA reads TGCAGCGTTGTTTCGGGACAGGGTTTTGGAGGCACTGAAGCTTTCTTT. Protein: CSVVSGQGFGGTEAFF.

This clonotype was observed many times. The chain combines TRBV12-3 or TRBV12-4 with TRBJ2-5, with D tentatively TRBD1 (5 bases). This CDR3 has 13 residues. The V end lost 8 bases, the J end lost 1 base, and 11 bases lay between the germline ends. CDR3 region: CASLQALQETQYF. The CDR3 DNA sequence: TGTGCCAGCTTACAGGCCCTCCAAGAGACCCAGTACTTC.

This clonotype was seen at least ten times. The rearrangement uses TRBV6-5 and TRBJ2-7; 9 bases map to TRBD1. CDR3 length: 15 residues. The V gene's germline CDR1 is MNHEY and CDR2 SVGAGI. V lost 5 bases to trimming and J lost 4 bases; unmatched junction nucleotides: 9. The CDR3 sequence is CASSHPTGGIYEQYF. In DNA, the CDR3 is TGTGCCAGCAGTCATCCGACAGGGGGTATATACGAGCAGTACTTC.

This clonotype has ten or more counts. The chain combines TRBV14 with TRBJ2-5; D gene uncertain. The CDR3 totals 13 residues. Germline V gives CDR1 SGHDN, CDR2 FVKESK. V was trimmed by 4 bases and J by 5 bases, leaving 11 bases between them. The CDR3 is CASSRTEAETQYF. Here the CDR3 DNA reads TGTGCCAGCAGCCGAACAGAGGCTGAGACCCAGTACTTC.

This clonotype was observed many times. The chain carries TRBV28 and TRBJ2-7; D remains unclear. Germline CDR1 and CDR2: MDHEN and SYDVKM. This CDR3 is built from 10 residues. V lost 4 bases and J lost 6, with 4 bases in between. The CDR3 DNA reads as TGTGCCAGCAGTTCCGTCGAGCAGTACTTC. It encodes CASSSVEQYF.

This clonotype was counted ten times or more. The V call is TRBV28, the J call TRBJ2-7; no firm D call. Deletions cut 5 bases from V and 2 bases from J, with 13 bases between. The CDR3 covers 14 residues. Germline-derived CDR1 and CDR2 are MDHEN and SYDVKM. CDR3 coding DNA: TGTGCCAGCAGTCGCGGCGGTAGGGCCTACGAGCAGTACTTC. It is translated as CASSRGGRAYEQYF.

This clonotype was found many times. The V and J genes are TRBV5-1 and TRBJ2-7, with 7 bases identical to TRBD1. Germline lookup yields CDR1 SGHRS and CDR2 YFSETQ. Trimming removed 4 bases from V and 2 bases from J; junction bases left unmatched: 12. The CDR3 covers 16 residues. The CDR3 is CASSPPLGDRTYEQYF. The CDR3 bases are TGCGCCAGCAGCCCCCCACTAGGGGACAGAACCTACGAGCAGTACTTC.

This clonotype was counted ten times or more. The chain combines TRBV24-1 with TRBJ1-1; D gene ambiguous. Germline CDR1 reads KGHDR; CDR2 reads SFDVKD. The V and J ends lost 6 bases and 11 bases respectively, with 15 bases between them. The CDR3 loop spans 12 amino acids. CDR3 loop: CATSPDGEVAFF. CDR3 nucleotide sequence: TGTGCCACCAGTCCGGACGGCGAGGTGGCTTTCTTT.

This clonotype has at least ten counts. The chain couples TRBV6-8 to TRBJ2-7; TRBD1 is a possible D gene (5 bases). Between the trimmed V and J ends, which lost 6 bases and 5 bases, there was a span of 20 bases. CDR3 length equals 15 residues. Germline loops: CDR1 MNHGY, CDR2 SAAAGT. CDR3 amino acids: CASSPQRGEVDEQYF. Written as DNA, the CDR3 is TGTGCCAGCAGCCCCCAAAGGGGCGAGGTCGACGAGCAGTACTTC.

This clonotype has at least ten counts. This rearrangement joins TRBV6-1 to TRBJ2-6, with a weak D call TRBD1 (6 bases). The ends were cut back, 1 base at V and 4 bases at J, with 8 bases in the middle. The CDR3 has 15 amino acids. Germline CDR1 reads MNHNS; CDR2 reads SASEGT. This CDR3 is CASSEEGDGANVLTF. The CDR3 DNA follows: TGTGCCAGCAGTGAAGAGGGGGACGGGGCCAACGTCCTGACTTTC.

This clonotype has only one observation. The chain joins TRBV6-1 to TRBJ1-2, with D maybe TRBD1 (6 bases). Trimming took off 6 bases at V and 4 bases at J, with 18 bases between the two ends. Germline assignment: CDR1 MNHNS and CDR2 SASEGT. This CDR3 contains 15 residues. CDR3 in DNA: TGTGCCAGCAGCCTACAGGGTGACGTGTCCTATGGCTACACCTTC. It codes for CASSLQGDVSYGYTF.

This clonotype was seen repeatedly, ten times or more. The CDR3 DNA reads as TGTGCCAGCAGCGGCCAGGGCCGGAACGAGCAGTACTTC. Encoded protein: CASSGQGRNEQYF. This sequence joins TRBV5-5 and TRBJ2-7; a weak D match, TRBD1 (5 bases). CDR1 is SGHKS, CDR2 YYEKEE, per germline (reference sequence). V was trimmed by 4 bases and J by 5 bases, leaving 13 bases between them. This CDR3 region has 13 residues.

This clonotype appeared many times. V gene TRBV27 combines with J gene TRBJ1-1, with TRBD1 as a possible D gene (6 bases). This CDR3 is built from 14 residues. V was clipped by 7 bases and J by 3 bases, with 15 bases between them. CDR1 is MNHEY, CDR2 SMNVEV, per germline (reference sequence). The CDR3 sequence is CASTLRAGDTEAFF. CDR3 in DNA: TGTGCCAGCACCCTTCGGGCAGGGGACACTGAAGCTTTCTTT.

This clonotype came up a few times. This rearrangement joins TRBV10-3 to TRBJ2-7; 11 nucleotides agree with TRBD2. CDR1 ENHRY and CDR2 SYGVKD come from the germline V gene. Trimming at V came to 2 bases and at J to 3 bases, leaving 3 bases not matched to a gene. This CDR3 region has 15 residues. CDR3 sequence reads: CAISEGTSGDYEQYF. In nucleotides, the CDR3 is TGTGCCATCAGTGAGGGGACTAGCGGAGACTACGAGCAGTACTTC.

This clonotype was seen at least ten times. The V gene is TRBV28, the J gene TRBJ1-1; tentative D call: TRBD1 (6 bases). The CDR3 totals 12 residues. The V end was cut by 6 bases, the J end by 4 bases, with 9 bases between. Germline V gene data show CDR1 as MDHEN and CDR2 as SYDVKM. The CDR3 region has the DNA TGTGCCAGCAGGAAGGGGGGCACTGAAGCTTTCTTT. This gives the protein CASRKGGTEAFF.

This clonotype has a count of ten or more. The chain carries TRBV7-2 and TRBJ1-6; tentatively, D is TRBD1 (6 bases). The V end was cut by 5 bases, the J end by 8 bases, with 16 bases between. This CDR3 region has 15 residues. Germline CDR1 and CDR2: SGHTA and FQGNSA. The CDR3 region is CASSRTGTNYSPLHF. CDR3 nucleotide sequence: TGTGCCAGCAGCCGAACCGGGACAAATTATTCACCCCTCCACTTT.

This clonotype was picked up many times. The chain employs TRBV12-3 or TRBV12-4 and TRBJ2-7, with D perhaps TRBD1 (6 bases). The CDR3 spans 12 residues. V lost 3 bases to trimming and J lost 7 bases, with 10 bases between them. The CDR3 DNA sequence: TGTGCCAGCAGTTTTTGGGGGCCGGAGCAGTACTTC. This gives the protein CASSFWGPEQYF.

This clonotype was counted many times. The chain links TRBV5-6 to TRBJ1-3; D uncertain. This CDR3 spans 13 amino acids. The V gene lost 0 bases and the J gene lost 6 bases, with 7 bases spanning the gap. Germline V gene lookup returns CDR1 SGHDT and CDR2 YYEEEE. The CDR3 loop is CASSLGHQNTIYF. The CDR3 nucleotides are TGTGCCAGCAGCTTGGGACACCAAAACACCATATATTTT.

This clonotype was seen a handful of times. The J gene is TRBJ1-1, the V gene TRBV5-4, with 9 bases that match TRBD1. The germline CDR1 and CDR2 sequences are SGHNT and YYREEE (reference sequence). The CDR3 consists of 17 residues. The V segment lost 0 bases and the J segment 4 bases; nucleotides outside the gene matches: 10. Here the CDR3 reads CASSLVTGGGSGTEAFF. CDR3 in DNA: TGTGCCAGCAGCTTGGTGACAGGGGGAGGGTCGGGCACTGAAGCTTTCTTT.